The 2 T cell receptor beta chains presented below share a single source sample, sequenced in a study of cytomegalovirus exposure and HLA in healthy donors. The PCR contained 60 Vbeta and 13 Jbeta primers. The protocol was immunoSEQ multiplex PCR, while the TCRdb copy is restricted to in-frame clones and leaves out a portion. Of 110,000 to 150,000 clones in the sample, 70% to 90% were seen once. Specimen: PBMCs. The receptors stem from a woman between 40 and 50 years old in good health and CMV-seropositive.

This chain joins TRBV11-2 and TRBJ1-6, with a weak D call TRBD1 (6 bases). Germline V gives CDR1 SGHAT, CDR2 FQNNGV. The CDR3 sequence is 13 residues long. V was clipped by 3 bases and J by 10 bases, with 10 bases between them. CDR3 protein: CASSLTGTSPLHF. The CDR3 nucleotides are TGTGCCAGCAGCTTGACAGGAACCTCACCCCTCCACTTT.

This chain links TRBV27 with TRBJ2-7; possible D gene TRBD2, 5 bases. V lost 2 bases to trimming and J lost 6 bases, with 14 bases between them. Germline lookup yields CDR1 MNHEY and CDR2 SMNVEV (reference sequence). CDR3 length equals 14 residues. The CDR3 DNA is TGTGCCAGCAGTTTAGCAGGAGGCCTCAGCGAGCAGTACTTC. It translates to CASSLAGGLSEQYF.